The table lists the clone carrying this TCR beta chain with a count of one. The assay was immunoSEQ multiplex PCR, and TCRdb's table has in-frame clones only and misses some. Of 25,000 to 35,000 clones listed, 86% were seen once; the top ten hold less than 0.5%. The sample is drawn from a study of PD-1 blockade in classical Hodgkin lymphoma. Noted time point: cycle 4 day 1 (C4D1), after around six weeks of nivolumab. Each patient relapsed following autologous stem cell transplantation, and prior brentuximab vedotin exposure differed. The CD4+ T cells used were purified from thawed PBMCs through magnetic negative selection. V was clipped by 6 bases and J by 3 bases; unmatched bases: 8. The CDR3 totals 15 residues. Germline V gene data show CDR1 as MNHEY and CDR2 as SVGAGI.

The chain joins TRBV6-5 to TRBJ2-3, with 8 bases aligning to TRBD1. Sequencing was performed on CD4+ T cells from blood, taken before the fourth cycle of nivolumab. The receptor's source is a human donor with classical Hodgkin lymphoma. CDR3 region: CASRAGTGLTDTQYF. CDR3 DNA sequence: TGTGCCAGCAGGGCCGGGACAGGTCTTACAGATACGCAGTATTTT.